Below are 14 T cell receptor beta chains sequenced from a single sample in a study of CD8+ T cells in alopecia areata. Extracted RNA was reverse transcribed into cDNA, the sequencing template. The data were produced by immunoSEQ multiplex PCR, yet TCRdb's version contains in-frame clones alone and is incomplete. The sample contains fewer than 250,000 clones, approximately 38% of which appear only once. The treatment here: oral pan-JAK inhibitor, 5-10 mg twice daily. This specimen was CD4+ T cells sorted from blood, taken between weeks 30 and 35, from a patient treated with tofacitinib. The receptors were sampled from a human donor with alopecia areata.

This sequence joins TRBV21-1 and TRBJ2-2. TRBV21-1 is deemed a pseudogene. CDR3 length: 14 amino acids. DNA for the CDR3: TGTGCCAGCAGCAAACATTCCTCTTTACCCCAGCTGTTTTTT. As protein: CASSKHSSLPQLFF.

The sample holds a few counts of this clone. The rearrangement links TRBV15 to TRBJ2-6, with 9 bases lining up with TRBD1. The J segment lost 4 bases and the V segment lost 5 bases, leaving 9 bases of the junction unmatched. Looked up from germline, CDR1 is LNHNV and CDR2 is YYDKDF (reference sequence). CDR3 length: 17 residues. CDR3 region: CATSRTGDLVGANVLTF. CDR3 coding DNA: TGTGCCACCAGCCGGACAGGGGATCTGGTCGGGGCCAACGTCCTGACTTTC.

This sequence joins TRBV6-5 and TRBJ2-7, with D maybe TRBD1 (6 bases). V lost 6 bases and J lost 4, with 16 bases in between. The germline V gene encodes CDR1 MNHEY and CDR2 SVGAGI. The CDR3 is 14 residues long. CDR3 bases: TGTGCCAGCAGAGGCATCAAGAGGGGGTACGAGCAGTACTTC. This gives the protein CASRGIKRGYEQYF.

A remark on this clone: Mismatch with germline at one junction end may stem from a read error. V is TRBV18 and J is TRBJ1-2; 9 nucleotides align to TRBD1. The CDR3 is 16 amino acids. Germline CDR1 is KGHSH and CDR2 is LQKENI. CDR3 amino acids: CASSPPGTGINYGYTF. In nucleotides, the CDR3 is TGTGCCAGCTCGCCACCGGGGACAGGGATTAACTATGGCTACACCTTC.

The V gene is TRBV2, the J gene TRBJ2-7, with D possibly matching TRBD2 (6 bases). The CDR3 has 13 amino acids. Trimming took 8 bases from V and 4 from J, leaving 15 bases between them. Germline CDR1 SNHLY, CDR2 FYNNEI. CDR3: CASLSGPSYEQYF. CDR3 nucleotides: TGTGCCAGCCTGAGCGGGCCCTCTTACGAGCAGTACTTC.

This clone has just a few counts. The CDR3 nucleotides read TGCGCCAGCAGCGAACAGGAATACAATGAGCAGTTCTTC. This translates into CASSEQEYNEQFF. The chain employs TRBV5-1 and TRBJ2-1, with D possibly being TRBD1 (5 bases). V gave up 4 bases and J gave up 4 bases, with 9 bases separating them. Germline loops: CDR1 SGHRS, CDR2 YFSETQ. The CDR3 spans 13 residues.

The chain has TRBV11-1 and TRBJ1-1, with D unclear. Germline values: CDR1 SGHAT, CDR2 FQDESV (reference sequence). The CDR3 is 14 residues long. V was clipped by 4 bases and J by 0 bases, with 9 bases between them. CDR3 region: CASSSSAVNTEAFF. The CDR3, as DNA: TGTGCCAGCAGCTCATCGGCGGTGAACACTGAAGCTTTCTTT.

This sequence joins TRBV6-5 and TRBJ1-3; 7 nucleotides line up with TRBD1. This CDR3 region has 15 residues. Germline trimming cut 2 bases from V and 3 bases from J; bases unmatched to any gene: 4. Germline CDR1 MNHEY, CDR2 SVGAGI. The CDR3 is CASSYQTGFGNTIYF. DNA of the CDR3: TGTGCCAGCAGTTACCAGACAGGGTTTGGAAACACCATATATTTT.

This chain uses TRBV5-1 with TRBJ2-6; either TRBD1 or TRBD2 may fit D (5 bases each). Germline CDR1 reads SGHRS; CDR2 reads YFSETQ. Trimming took off 5 bases at V and 0 bases at J, with 18 bases between the two ends. CDR3 size: 18 residues. The CDR3 sequence: CASRTNRDGLSGANVLTF. DNA of the CDR3: TGCGCCAGCAGAACGAACCGGGACGGACTCTCTGGGGCCAACGTCCTGACTTTC.

The chain is built from TRBV13 and TRBJ1-3; possibly TRBD1 for D (6 bases). Germline loops: CDR1 PRHDT, CDR2 FYEKMQ (reference sequence). V was pared by 7 bases and J by 2 bases, with 15 bases between. The CDR3 contains 15 residues. CDR3 coding DNA: TGTGCCAGCACCCAGGCGGGGACACCTGGAAACACCATATATTTT. It codes for CASTQAGTPGNTIYF.

In this sample, this clone turned up a few times. CDR3 nucleotides: TGTGCCAGCAGCTTGCAGTTTCAGGGTACCAATCAGCCCCAGCATTTT. It specifies CASSLQFQGTNQPQHF. The chain recombines TRBV5-5 with TRBJ1-5; possibly TRBD1 for D (5 bases). Trimming removed 1 base at V and 3 bases at J, with 14 bases between. From germline, CDR1 is SGHKS and CDR2 YYEKEE (reference sequence). CDR3 length: 16 residues.

The sample holds a few counts of this clone. The chain employs TRBV30 and TRBJ2-7, with 7 bases that match TRBD1. The CDR3 contains 13 residues. Germline CDR1 GTSNPN, CDR2 SVGIG (reference sequence). V gave up 0 bases and J gave up 7 bases; unmatched junction bases: 6. CDR3 coding DNA: TGTGCCTGGAGTGTCCAACAGGGGTGGGAGCAGTACTTC. Encoded protein: CAWSVQQGWEQYF.

This chain links TRBV29-1 with TRBJ1-2, with 9 bases lining up with TRBD1. V was pared by 3 bases and J by 5 bases, with 10 bases of the junction left unmatched. This CDR3 comprises 15 residues. Germline V gene lookup returns CDR1 SQVTM and CDR2 ANQGSEA. CDR3 nucleotide sequence: TGCAGCGTTGAGAAAACCTACAGGGGGCAGTATGGCTACACCTTC. Its protein is CSVEKTYRGQYGYTF.

The sample holds a few counts of this clone. This CDR3 is also generated by other DNA sequences in the sample. The chain is built from TRBV29-1 and TRBJ1-2, with unresolved D. The length of the CDR3 is 10 residues. CDR1 and CDR2 from the germline V gene are SQVTM and ANQGSEA. Trimming shortened V by 3 bases and J by 5 bases, and 4 bases separated the two germline ends. For the CDR3, the DNA is TGCAGCGTTGAGCAGTATGGCTACACCTTC. It codes for CSVEQYGYTF.